This is a list of T cell receptor beta chains from one sample in a study of T cell repertoires in cytomegalovirus infection. MiXCR was run by TCRdb on the reads, yielding one entry per CDR3 protein. The sample consists of 160,000 or so distinct CDR3 sequences, 15% to 20% of them appearing once. The sequenced sample consisted of CD8+ T cells from PBMCs. These receptors all come from a human donor in good health (CMV status not recorded). Some clones in this sample may be carry-over from other donors' samples. The CDR3 runs from the conserved cysteine through the conserved F or W. A D gene is named only where the DNA matches it firmly. Where a row states a size, it is once, few, many or the class of an expanded clone; other rows omit it.

cdr3_length d_call j_call v_call clone_size cdr3_nt cdr3_aa
15 . TRBJ2-1 TRBV5-1 few TGCGCCAGCAGCTTTTCTCCCGGGACCCACAATGAGCAGTTCTTC CASSFSPGTHNEQFF
14 . TRBJ2-2 TRBV7-2 few TGTGCCAGCAGCGCGACAGGGAACACCGGGGAGCTGTTTTTT CASSATGNTGELFF
15 . TRBJ2-7 TRBV28 few TGTGCCAGCAGTCCTTTTGCGGGGGCCTCCTACGAGCAGTACTTC CASSPFAGASYEQYF
13 TRBD1 TRBJ1-4 TRBV2 . TGTGCCAGCAGTCCCCCGGGACAGGGAGAACTGTTTTTT CASSPPGQGELFF
14 TRBD2 TRBJ2-1 TRBV6-2/TRBV6-3 once TGTGCCAGCAGTGGGACTATAGAGGGCAATGAGCAGTTCTTC CASSGTIEGNEQFF
14 . TRBJ2-7 TRBV12-3/TRBV12-4 many TGTGCCAGCAGTCCGCGGATGGTCTCCTACGAGCAGTACTTC CASSPRMVSYEQYF
15 . TRBJ2-5 TRBV7-8 . TGTGCCAGCAGCTTAGTGGCGGGTGTCCAAGAGACCCAGTACTTC CASSLVAGVQETQYF
16 . TRBJ1-1 TRBV5-6 . TGTGCCAGCAACCAACTGGGGTTCGTCCTTAACACTGAAGCTTTCTTT CASNQLGFVLNTEAFF
16 . TRBJ2-7 TRBV27 . TGTGCCAGCAGTCCCTCCGTCGGGACAACTTCCTACGAGCAGTACTTC CASSPSVGTTSYEQYF
13 . TRBJ2-3 TRBV29-1 . TGCAGCGTTGAGGGGGGCACCGCAGATACGCAGTATTTT CSVEGGTADTQYF
12 . TRBJ2-7 TRBV7-9 few TGTGCCAGCACCACGACAGTCCACGAGCAGTACTTC CASTTTVHEQYF
16 TRBD2 TRBJ2-7 TRBV7-2 many TGTGCCAGCAGCTTAGATAATAGCGGGAGAGCCTACGAGCAGTACTTC CASSLDNSGRAYEQYF
18 TRBD2 TRBJ2-3 TRBV10-3 . TGTGCCATCAGTGAGCCGGGACTAGCGGGTCTGTCTGGAGATACGCAGTATTTT CAISEPGLAGLSGDTQYF
18 TRBD1 TRBJ1-3 TRBV7-8 many TGTGCCAGCACAAGGGACAGGGGTCGAACCTTAACTGGAAACACCATATATTTT CASTRDRGRTLTGNTIYF
16 TRBD1 TRBJ2-7 TRBV7-2 few TGTGCCAGCAGCCCAAGTTGGGACAGGGTTCGACACGAGCAGTACTTC CASSPSWDRVRHEQYF
12 . TRBJ2-1 TRBV6-5 . TGTGCCAGCAGTTCCGACCGGGACGAGCAGTTCTTC CASSSDRDEQFF
14 . TRBJ2-7 TRBV11-2 . TGTGCCAGCAGCCCCATTGGGGGTAGTAACGAGCAGTACTTC CASSPIGGSNEQYF
14 . TRBJ2-3 TRBV15 . TGTGCCACCAGCGAGCGGCCTAGCACAGATACGCAGTATTTT CATSERPSTDTQYF
15 . TRBJ1-5 TRBV2 . TGTGCCAGCAGCTACAGGGACGTGCGGTATCAGCCCCAGCATTTT CASSYRDVRYQPQHF
16 TRBD2 TRBJ2-7 TRBV2 . TGTGCCAGCAGTGAACTGACTAGCGGGAGGGGGTACGAGCAGTACTTC CASSELTSGRGYEQYF
15 TRBD2 TRBJ2-1 TRBV28 . TGTGCCAGCAGGGCCGGACTAGCGGGGAACAATGAGCAGTTCTTC CASRAGLAGNNEQFF
15 . TRBJ2-2 TRBV7-9 few TGTGCCAGCAGCCATATGCCTAGGAACACCGGGGAGCTGTTTTTT CASSHMPRNTGELFF
14 TRBD1 TRBJ1-1 TRBV7-9 . TGTGCCAGCAGCGTGGACAGGGGCAGCACTGAAGCTTTCTTT CASSVDRGSTEAFF
17 TRBD2 TRBJ2-7 TRBV7-2 many TGTGCCAGCACCAGAGGTGCGGGAGGACTGACTTCCTACGAGCAGTACTTC CASTRGAGGLTSYEQYF
13 . TRBJ2-2 TRBV24-1 few TGTGCCACCAGTGATATAAACGCCGGGGAGCTGTTTTTT CATSDINAGELFF
12 . TRBJ2-7 TRBV7-9 few TGTGCCAGCAGCTCCTCCAGCGGCGAGCAGTACTTC CASSSSSGEQYF
14 . TRBJ2-1 TRBV6-2/TRBV6-3 . TGTGCCAGCAGTTACTCGATTCGGTGGGATGAGCAGTTCTTC CASSYSIRWDEQFF
14 . TRBJ1-6 TRBV7-2 few TGTGCCAGCAGCCCCGAAAGGGAGCAGCCACCCCTCCACTTT CASSPEREQPPLHF
12 . TRBJ1-5 TRBV28 . TGTGCCAGCCGGGGGGGGCGTCAGCCCCAGCATTTT CASRGGRQPQHF
14 . TRBJ1-3 TRBV7-9 many TGTGCCAGCAGCCAGGACGGCTCTGGAAACACCATATATTTT CASSQDGSGNTIYF
15 TRBD2 TRBJ2-3 TRBV28 . TGTGCCAGCATCCCCCCCGGACTAGCGGGAGGGGAGCAGTATTTT CASIPPGLAGGEQYF
20 TRBD2 TRBJ2-1 TRBV7-2 . TGTGCCAGCAGCTGGCCTCTAGCGGGGGGAACAATTAGCTCCTACAATGAGCAGTTCTTC CASSWPLAGGTISSYNEQFF
16 . TRBJ1-5 TRBV7-2 many TGTGCCAGCAGCTTCGGGCTGGGATATAGCAATCAGCCCCAGCATTTT CASSFGLGYSNQPQHF
13 . TRBJ1-1 TRBV6-2/TRBV6-3 . TGTGCCAGCAGTTACGGGCCGAACACTGAAGCTTTCTTT CASSYGPNTEAFF
14 . TRBJ2-2 TRBV7-9 . TGTGCCAGCAGCTCGACAGAGAACACCGGGGAGCTGTTTTTT CASSSTENTGELFF
19 . TRBJ1-1 TRBV7-9 few . CASSLVGQGTPSWLEQVFF
15 TRBD1 TRBJ1-4 TRBV20-1 many TGCAGTGCTAGAGAACTACAGGGGGCTTACGAAAAACTGTTTTTT CSARELQGAYEKLFF
18 . TRBJ2-7 TRBV7-2 few TGTGCCAGCAGGAACGAGCTGAGGGGACCCAAGTCGACCTACGAGCAGTACTTC CASRNELRGPKSTYEQYF
15 TRBD2 TRBJ2-2 TRBV7-9 . TGTGCCAGCAGCTGGTCTAGCGGTAACACCGGGGAGCTGTTTTTT CASSWSSGNTGELFF
14 . TRBJ2-7 TRBV6-6 . TGTGCCAGCAGTTACTCGCGACCCAACTACGAGCAGTACTTC CASSYSRPNYEQYF
13 . TRBJ2-7 TRBV19 . TGTGCCAGTAGTATCGGCCCGGGGAAAGAGCAGTACTTC CASSIGPGKEQYF
12 . TRBJ2-1 TRBV28 . TGTGCCAGCAGTTTGGAGGGCAATGAGCAGTTCTTC CASSLEGNEQFF
12 . TRBJ2-7 TRBV5-5 . TGTGCCAGCAGCTTACGGTCCTACGAGCAGTACTTC CASSLRSYEQYF
14 . TRBJ1-1 TRBV7-9 . TGTGCCAGCAGCTTGGTGTGGGGGGGTGATGAAGCTTTCTTT CASSLVWGGDEAFF
15 TRBD1 TRBJ1-2 TRBV20-1 . TGCAGTGCTCCAAGCGGGACAGTACCTAACTATGGCTACACCTTC CSAPSGTVPNYGYTF
15 . TRBJ2-1 TRBV28 . TGTGCCAGCAGACGGGAGATCGGCAGGAACAATGAGCAGTTCTTC CASRREIGRNNEQFF
18 . TRBJ2-3 TRBV7-6 . TGTGCCAGCAGCTTACGGCCTCTCGGGGGGCCGAGCACAGATACGCAGTATTTT CASSLRPLGGPSTDTQYF
13 . TRBJ1-1 TRBV6-6 few TGTGCCAGCACCCAGGTTATCAACACTGAAGCTTTCTTT CASTQVINTEAFF
15 . TRBJ2-2 TRBV6-2/TRBV6-3 . TGTGCCAGCAGTTATGGTGGGGGGTACACCGGGGAGCTGTTTTTT CASSYGGGYTGELFF
15 TRBD2 TRBJ2-5 TRBV4-1 . TGCGCCAGCAGCCAAGCTCCTCGGGGGGAAGAGACCCAGTACTTC CASSQAPRGEETQYF
14 . TRBJ2-3 TRBV12-3/TRBV12-4 few TGTGCCAGCAGTTCCTGGTCGGATCGGGATACGCAGTATTTT CASSSWSDRDTQYF
12 . TRBJ2-7 TRBV6-2/TRBV6-3 few TGTGCCAGCAGTTCTAACTACTACGAGCAGTACTTC CASSSNYYEQYF
16 . TRBJ1-6 TRBV28 few TGTGCCAGCAGGGAGCTCCGGGACAAGAATAATTCACCCCTCCACTTT CASRELRDKNNSPLHF
14 . TRBJ2-2 TRBV7-2 few TGTGCCAGCAGCAAGGCGGGGTCACCCGGGGAGCTGTTTTTT CASSKAGSPGELFF
15 TRBD2 TRBJ2-7 TRBV5-1 . TGCGCCAGCAGCCTAAGCGGGGGAGATAACTACGAGCAGTACTTC CASSLSGGDNYEQYF
16 TRBD1 TRBJ2-6 TRBV25-1 few TGTGCCAGCAGTGAAAGGACAGGGGCTGGGGCCAACGTCCTGACTTTC CASSERTGAGANVLTF
14 TRBD2 TRBJ2-1 TRBV12-3/TRBV12-4 . TGTGCCACACAAGCGGGAGGGCTTTACAATGAGCAGTTCTTC CATQAGGLYNEQFF
13 . TRBJ2-2 TRBV6-4 few TGTGCCAGCAGTGAGGGGGATCCCGGGGAGCTGTTTTTT CASSEGDPGELFF